Reported below is one T cell receptor (beta chain). Its antigen is not yet known. No much larger clonotype is one base removed from it; base qualities were not supplied. TCRbeta CDR3 regions were amplified from genomic DNA by means of the immunoSEQ Assay, a bias-controlled multiplex PCR. Turning to the authors' computational methods: The number of nucleated cells in each sample was estimated by amplification of reference gene primers within the assay. To quantify the absolute abundance of each unique TCRbeta CDR3 rearrangement, sequence reads were collapsed and filtered. For each sample, productive Simpson clonality was calculated by taking the square root of Simpson's diversity index across productive rearrangements. TCRdb holds this immuneACCESS table with in-frame rearrangements only. Some clones are missing; in checked studies, unresolved V genes explain under half, and the rest has no known cause. For V, J and clone size, that table is used; D and trimming come from the DNA. The sample contains approximately 190,000 clones, around 84% of them found a single time. 4.5% to 7.5% of the sample rests with the top ten.

The sample is drawn from a study of blood T cell repertoires in COVID-19 (dated by TCRdb to the early 2020s). Regarding the complete study: Collaborator samples came from the United States, Italy and Spain and covered acute and convalescent phases of COVID-19. The material from the prospective study consisted of cDNA or gDNA derived from T cells, B-cell-depleted T cells, or PBMCs. The dataset comprised deeply sampled blood TCRbeta repertoires from subjects exposed to, actively infected with, or recovered from COVID-19. A freely available public database, intended as a resource for researchers studying the immune response to SARS-CoV-2, is where the repertoires were released. Samples were obtained from the ongoing ImmuneRACE study (first 160 participants) and from approximately 1,200 subjects provided by 6 global collaborators. Nearly every sample came with metadata listing a de-identified subject ID, COVID-19 status, age in years and sex. Where HLA class I and class II types were available, the types were taken from metadata supplied by the sample provider, not from assay-based typing.

Spanning cysteine to phenylalanine, the CDR3 consists of 14 amino acids. Left in the record is the CDR3 DNA by itself, 42 bases read in frame from the first base. V ends up 2 bases short and J 4 bases short, with an unmatched junction base count of 5. From a lookup of the germline V gene (reference sequence), CDR1 and CDR2 are MNHEY and SMNVEV. Each collaborating institution followed its own protocols to collect whole blood in K2EDTA tubes. For TCRbeta analysis, collaborator samples were shipped as frozen whole blood, as isolated PBMCs, or as DNA extracted from either sample type. Findings and caveats that apply to the study as a whole: The quantity of clinical and demographic metadata differed by source and by participant and was supplied without curation.

The TCR originated in a man older than 75 with acute or convalescent COVID-19. The specimen sequenced was peripheral blood. Here the chain combines TRBV27 and TRBJ2-7; 7 junctional bases match TRBD2. The nucleotide sequence reads TGTGCCAGCAGTTTAAGGACTAGTGTATACGAGCAGTACTTC. Translated, it reads CASSLRTSVYEQYF.